This T cell receptor beta chain derives from a study of CD8 T cells in Susac syndrome. Comments on this clonotype: Its antigen is unknown.

cDNA came from around 0.5 to 1 ug RNA primed by random hexamers. Multiplex PCR with immunoSEQ amplified the TCR beta CDR3 across 54 Vbeta and 13 Jbeta. TCRdb itself ran the immunoSEQ multiplex PCR reads through MiXCR, one entry per CDR3 protein. The table has around 190,000 distinct CDR3 sequences, over 85% seen once; the top ten hold around 0.096%. Trimming cost V 1 base and J 9 bases; bases outside gene matches: 3. The CDR3 covers 13 residues. CDR1 SGHTA and CDR2 FQGNSA come from the germline V gene. Overall study results and limits: It was acknowledged in the study that its TCR sequencing and HLA analysis involved a relatively small number of individuals.

The T cells that were sequenced for TCR beta were CD8+ and CD4+ cells from blood. In contrast to the negatively isolated CD8+ and CD4+ T cells, TEMRA cells were FACS-enriched. This rearrangement joins TRBV7-2 to TRBJ2-1; TRBD2 matches 7 bases. Specimen: CD4+ T cells from PBMCs. The origin of this receptor is a human donor in good health. The CDR3 region is CASSLGGRGEQFF. The DNA of the CDR3 is TGTGCCAGCAGCTTAGGGGGGAGGGGTGAGCAGTTCTTC.